The present T cell receptor beta chain was sequenced within a study of blood T cell repertoires in COVID-19. CDR1 is SEHNR, CDR2 FQNEAQ, per germline (reference sequence). After removal of 3 bases from V and 0 bases from J, the junction contained 3 bases not matched to a gene. The CDR3 has 17 amino acids. Only in-frame clones appear in the TCRdb table, and some are missing; sequencing was by immunoSEQ multiplex PCR. Of around 40,000 clones in the sample, 70% to 90% were seen once. The clonotype originates from a man in his sixties with COVID-19, enrolled during active disease. Sequenced sample: peripheral blood. This chain joins TRBV7-9 and TRBJ2-1; 12 bases fit TRBD2. This CDR3 reads CASSFGLAGLSYNEQFF. The CDR3 coding sequence is TGTGCCAGCAGCTTTGGACTAGCGGGACTCTCCTACAATGAGCAGTTCTTC.